A selection of T cell receptor beta chains follows, all from one sample in a study of CXCR3-negative and CXCR3-positive naive CD8 T cells. TCRdb reprocessed the 5' RACE reads, keeping one entry per CDR3 protein, no DNA. The table for this sample gives about 41,000 distinct CDR3 sequences. Sequencing was carried out using naive CXCR3- CD8+ T cells from blood. The source of these receptors is a human donor in good health. Some clones in this sample may be carry-over from other donors' samples. The CDR3 runs from the conserved cysteine through the conserved F or W. Only some rows state a clone size, as once, few, many or a class for expanded clones.

CDR3: CASLGYNEQFF; V: TRBV12-3/TRBV12-4; J: TRBJ2-1; size: .
CDR3: CSARDFLGDTEAFF; V: TRBV20-1; J: TRBJ1-1; size: .
CDR3: CTSSLSRATSGGAYEQYF; V: TRBV27; J: TRBJ2-7; size: .
CDR3: CSARQGSFSGYTF; V: TRBV29-1; J: TRBJ1-2; size: .
CDR3: CASSLALGTSYEQYF; V: TRBV11-3; J: TRBJ2-7; size: .
CDR3: CSARDLVQPVGPQHF; V: TRBV20-1; J: TRBJ1-5; size: .
CDR3: CASSQLHLEVWWEAFF; V: TRBV18; J: TRBJ1-1; size: .
CDR3: CASAAGHNYEQYF; V: TRBV28; J: TRBJ2-7; size: .
CDR3: CASQGGKNSGANVLTF; V: TRBV7-9; J: TRBJ2-6; size: .
CDR3: CASRGGREAFF; V: TRBV3-1; J: TRBJ1-1; size: .
CDR3: CASSSSNSYEQYF; V: TRBV10-1; J: TRBJ2-7; size: medium-sized
CDR3: CASSHSPTNPTYEQYF; V: TRBV3-1; J: TRBJ2-7; size: .
CDR3: CSARDRDRLRGEPQHF; V: TRBV20-1; J: TRBJ1-5; size: .
CDR3: CASSEIGGLVPTDTQYF; V: TRBV10-1; J: TRBJ2-3; size: .
CDR3: CASSHVEDRNYEQYF; V: TRBV4-1; J: TRBJ2-7; size: .
CDR3: CATRTPNTGELFF; V: TRBV15; J: TRBJ2-2; size: .
CDR3: CSARIGGTPNEQYF; V: TRBV20-1; J: TRBJ2-7; size: .
CDR3: CASSARLAVPLNEQFF; V: TRBV11-3; J: TRBJ2-1; size: .
CDR3: CASSIGGKNTEAFF; V: TRBV19; J: TRBJ1-1; size: .
CDR3: CASSSSGGARDEQFF; V: TRBV7-2; J: TRBJ2-1; size: .
CDR3: CASSSSGGSHSTDTQYF; V: TRBV12-3/TRBV12-4; J: TRBJ2-3; size: .
CDR3: CASSLKGAADTQYF; V: TRBV7-8; J: TRBJ2-3; size: .
CDR3: CASSLLDYDHNEQFF; V: TRBV7-9; J: TRBJ2-1; size: .
CDR3: CASRRGPYEQYF; V: TRBV27; J: TRBJ2-7; size: .
CDR3: CASSLGGDFSDIQYF; V: TRBV5-6; J: TRBJ2-4; size: .
CDR3: CSANPTGYGELFF; V: TRBV20-1; J: TRBJ2-2; size: .
CDR3: CASSLGQHYGYTF; V: TRBV12-3/TRBV12-4; J: TRBJ1-2; size: .
CDR3: CSVEVWAEETQYF; V: TRBV29-1; J: TRBJ2-5; size: .
CDR3: CASSLGQTETQYF; V: TRBV5-4; J: TRBJ2-5; size: .
CDR3: CSVEEGRGSLPGELFF; V: TRBV29-1; J: TRBJ2-2; size: .
CDR3: CSARLDREFDGYTF; V: TRBV20-1; J: TRBJ1-2; size: .
CDR3: CASTLTPSYEQYF; V: TRBV7-2; J: TRBJ2-7; size: medium-sized
CDR3: CATGTESTDTQYF; V: TRBV28; J: TRBJ2-3; size: .
CDR3: CASSRYRGEAFF; V: TRBV25-1; J: TRBJ1-1; size: .
CDR3: CSVEDQRIEQYF; V: TRBV29-1; J: TRBJ2-7; size: .
CDR3: CASSFLLVRPLTRYEQYF; V: TRBV12-3/TRBV12-4; J: TRBJ2-7; size: .
CDR3: CSVKGGFLAGNTIYF; V: TRBV29-1; J: TRBJ1-3; size: .
CDR3: CASRPSGLDIQYF; V: TRBV28; J: TRBJ2-4; size: .
CDR3: CSARLDRVGTEAFF; V: TRBV20-1; J: TRBJ1-1; size: .
CDR3: CSASPPGSYGYTF; V: TRBV20-1; J: TRBJ1-2; size: .
CDR3: CASKGNTIKTRNTEAFF; V: TRBV19; J: TRBJ1-1; size: .
CDR3: CASSSLSEQGVETQYF; V: TRBV7-3; J: TRBJ2-5; size: .
CDR3: CASSLAARDEQFF; V: TRBV7-9; J: TRBJ2-1; size: .
CDR3: CSVTTGEGDEQFF; V: TRBV29-1; J: TRBJ2-1; size: .
CDR3: CSVEVTGQGNNEQFF; V: TRBV29-1; J: TRBJ2-1; size: .